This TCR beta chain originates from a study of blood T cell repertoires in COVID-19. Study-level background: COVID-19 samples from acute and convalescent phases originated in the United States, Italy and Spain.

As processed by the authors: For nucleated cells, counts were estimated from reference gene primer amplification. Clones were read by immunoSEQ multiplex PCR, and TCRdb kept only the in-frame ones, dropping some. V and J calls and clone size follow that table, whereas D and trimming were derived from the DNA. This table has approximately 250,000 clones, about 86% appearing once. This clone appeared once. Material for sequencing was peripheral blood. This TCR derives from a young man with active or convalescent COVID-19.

This CDR3 reads CASSQTSGFWATDTQYF. The CDR3 DNA sequence: TGTGCCAGCAGCCAAACTTCAGGTTTTTGGGCCACAGATACGCAGTATTTT. The rearrangement joins TRBV14 to TRBJ2-3; D gene unclear. V lost 2 bases, J lost 2 bases, and 17 bases lay in between. Germline assignment: CDR1 SGHDN and CDR2 FVKESK. The CDR3 is 17 amino acids.